This record concerns one T cell receptor beta chain sequence. TCRdb's copy holds only in-frame clones and misses some; the assay was immunoSEQ multiplex PCR. The sample yields 150,000 to 200,000 clones, about 93% seen once. V was shortened by 5 bases and J by 5 bases, with 18 bases between the two germline ends. The CDR3 spans 15 residues. Per the germline V gene, CDR1 is SGHAT and CDR2 is FQNNGV. These data originate in a study of control samples from healthy donors and cancer patients. The V gene is TRBV11-2, the J gene TRBJ2-5; D is perhaps TRBD1 or TRBD2 (7 bases each). Input material: blood. This clonotype originated in a woman aged 25 to 39 in good health. The CDR3 DNA follows: TGTGCCAGCAGCCTTGAGACAGGGCGGGGGGAGACCCAGTACTTC. Encoded protein: CASSLETGRGETQYF. Complete variable domain (other parts from reference TRBV11-2 and TRBJ2-5): EAGVAQSPRYKIIEKRQSVAFWCNPISGHATLYWYQQILGQGPKLLIQFQNNGVVDDSQLPKDRFSAERLKGVDSTLKIQPAKLEDSAVYLCASSLETGRGETQYFGPGTRLLVL.